This TCR beta chain was identified in a study of T cell responses to AZD1222 COVID-19 vaccine. Study outcomes and limitations: Clonal diversity was possibly underestimated, and white British individuals and females predominated among donors. Seropositive status at baseline applied to only a handful of AZD1222 recipients. Every sample of the repertoires postdated the peak T cell response. Dominant CD4 TCR responses targeted spike regions 160-218 and 743-854.

A single count supports this clone. Its antigen remains unknown. Some clones are missing from TCRdb's copy, which holds only in-frame ones; the method was immunoSEQ multiplex PCR. The sample includes 150,000 to 180,000 clones, 88% of them seen just once. The sample was peripheral blood, taken on day 0 of AZD1222 vaccination. The sequence came from an adult in good health.

CDR3 sequence reads: CASRGDGPQHF. The DNA for the CDR3 is TGTGCCAGCAGGGGGGACGGGCCCCAGCATTTT. The V and J genes are TRBV7-2 and TRBJ1-5; D might be TRBD1 (5 bases). The CDR3 is 11 residues long. Trimming pared 6 bases from V and 9 bases from J, leaving 9 bases between. Germline V gives CDR1 SGHTA, CDR2 FQGNSA.